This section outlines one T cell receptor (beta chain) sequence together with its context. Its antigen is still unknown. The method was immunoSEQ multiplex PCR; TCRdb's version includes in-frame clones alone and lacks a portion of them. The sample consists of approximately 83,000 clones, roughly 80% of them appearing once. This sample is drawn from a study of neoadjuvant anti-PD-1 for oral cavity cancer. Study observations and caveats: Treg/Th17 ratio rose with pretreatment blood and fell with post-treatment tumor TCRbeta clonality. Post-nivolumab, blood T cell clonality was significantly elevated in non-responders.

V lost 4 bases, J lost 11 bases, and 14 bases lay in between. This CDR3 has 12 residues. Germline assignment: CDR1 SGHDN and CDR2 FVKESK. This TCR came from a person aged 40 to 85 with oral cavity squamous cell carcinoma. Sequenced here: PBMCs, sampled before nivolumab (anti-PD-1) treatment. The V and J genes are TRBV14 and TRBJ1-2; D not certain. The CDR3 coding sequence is TGTGCCAGCAGCCCAAATGGAGGGCCTTACACCTTC. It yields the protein CASSPNGGPYTF.